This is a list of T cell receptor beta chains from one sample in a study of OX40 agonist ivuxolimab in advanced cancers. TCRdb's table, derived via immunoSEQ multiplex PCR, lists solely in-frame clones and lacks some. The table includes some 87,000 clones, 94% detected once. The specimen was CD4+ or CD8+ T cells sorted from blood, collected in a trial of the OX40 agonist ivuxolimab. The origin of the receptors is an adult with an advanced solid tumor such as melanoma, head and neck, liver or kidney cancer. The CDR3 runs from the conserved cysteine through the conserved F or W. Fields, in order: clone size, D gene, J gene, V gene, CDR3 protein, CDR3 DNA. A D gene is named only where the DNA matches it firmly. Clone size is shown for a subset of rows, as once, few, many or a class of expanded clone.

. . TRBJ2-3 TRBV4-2 CASSLVSSASTDTQYF TGTGCCAGCAGCCTAGTATCAAGCGCCTCCACAGATACGCAGTATTTT
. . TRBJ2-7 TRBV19 CASSSRDTLYEQYF TGTGCCAGTAGCTCGAGGGACACCCTCTACGAGCAGTACTTC
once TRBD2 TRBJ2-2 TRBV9 CASSATSGSVGELFF TGTGCCAGCAGCGCCACTAGCGGGAGTGTCGGGGAGCTGTTTTTT
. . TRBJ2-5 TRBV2 CASRDLGGTQYF TGTGCCAGCCGGGACTTAGGCGGGACCCAGTACTTC
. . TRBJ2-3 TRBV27 CASSLGDTQYF TGTGCCAGCAGTTTAGGGGATACGCAGTATTTT
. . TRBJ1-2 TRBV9 CASYHANYGYTF TGTGCCAGCTATCACGCGAACTATGGCTACACCTTC
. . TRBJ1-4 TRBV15 CATSGSHIGSNEKLFF TGTGCCACCAGCGGAAGCCACATCGGGAGTAATGAAAAACTGTTTTTT
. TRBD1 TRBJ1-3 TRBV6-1 CASSEWTGGYSGNTIYF TGTGCCAGCAGTGAATGGACAGGGGGCTACTCTGGAAACACCATATATTTT
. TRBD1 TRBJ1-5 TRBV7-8 CASSLGQGGDNQPQHF TGTGCCAGCAGCTTAGGACAGGGAGGGGACAATCAGCCCCAGCATTTT
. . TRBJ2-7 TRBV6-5 CATRDTWQGVYEQYF TGTGCCACCCGAGATACTTGGCAGGGTGTCTACGAGCAGTACTTC
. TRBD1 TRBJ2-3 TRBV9 CASSPQGARSDTQYF TGTGCCAGCAGCCCACAGGGGGCCCGGTCAGATACGCAGTATTTT
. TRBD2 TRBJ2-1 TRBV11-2 CASSRTSGFYNEQFF TGTGCCAGCAGCCGGACTAGCGGGTTCTACAATGAGCAGTTCTTC
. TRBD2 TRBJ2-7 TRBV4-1 CASLAGGSGEQYF TGCGCCAGCCTAGCGGGAGGGAGCGGCGAGCAGTACTTC
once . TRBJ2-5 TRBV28 CASSLPGSGTQYF TGTGCCAGCAGTTTGCCCGGGAGTGGGACCCAGTACTTC
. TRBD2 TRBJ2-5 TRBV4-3 CASSKGLAGAETQYF TGCGCCAGCAGCAAGGGACTAGCGGGAGCAGAGACCCAGTACTTC
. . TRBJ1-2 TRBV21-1 CASSKLSGRCRGYTF TGTGCCAGCAGCAAGCTTTCGGGACGGTGTAGGGGCTACACCTTC
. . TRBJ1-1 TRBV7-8 CASSPIRTLMNTEAFF TGTGCCAGCAGCCCGATCCGGACCTTAATGAACACTGAAGCTTTCTTT
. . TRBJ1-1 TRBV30 CAWRYRGLRNTEAFF TGTGCCTGGAGATATAGGGGCCTTAGGAACACTGAAGCTTTCTTT
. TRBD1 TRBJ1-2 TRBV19 CASTRQGANVYGYTF TGTGCCAGTACCCGCCAGGGGGCCAATGTCTATGGCTACACCTTC
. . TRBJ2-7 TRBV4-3 CASSPGLGGAYEQYF TGCGCCAGCAGCCCCGGACTAGGGGGGGCCTACGAGCAGTACTTC
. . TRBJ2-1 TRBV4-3 CASSQAPPRNKDNEQFF TGCGCCAGCAGCCAAGCCCCGCCTAGAAATAAAGACAATGAGCAGTTCTTC
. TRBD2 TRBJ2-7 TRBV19 CASSTEGTSGRALYEQYF TGTGCCAGTAGTACCGAAGGGACTAGCGGGAGGGCCCTTTACGAGCAGTACTTC
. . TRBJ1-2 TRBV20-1 CSAAGEGYTF TGCAGTGCCGCCGGAGAAGGCTACACCTTC
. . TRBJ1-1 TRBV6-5 CASSYFRGIEAFF TGTGCCAGCAGTTACTTCCGCGGCATTGAAGCTTTCTTT
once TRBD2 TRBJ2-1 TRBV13 CASSKLAGGGNEQFF TGTGCCAGCAGCAAACTAGCGGGAGGGGGCAATGAGCAGTTCTTC
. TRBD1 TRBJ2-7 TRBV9 CASSVAGGTAYEQYF TGTGCCAGCAGCGTAGCGGGTGGGACAGCCTACGAGCAGTACTTC
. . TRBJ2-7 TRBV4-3 CASSQDLRLSHEQYF TGCGCCAGCAGCCAAGATCTCCGACTAAGCCACGAGCAGTACTTC
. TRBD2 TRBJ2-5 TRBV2 CASSALTSGSGETQYF TGTGCCAGCAGCGCCCTTACTAGCGGGAGTGGAGAGACCCAGTACTTC
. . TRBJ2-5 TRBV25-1 CASPAWTRETQYF TGTGCCAGCCCAGCATGGACCAGGGAGACCCAGTACTTC
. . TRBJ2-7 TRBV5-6 CASSLAVGPYEQYF TGTGCCAGCAGCTTGGCCGTCGGACCCTACGAGCAGTACTTC
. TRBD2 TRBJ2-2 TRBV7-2 CASRLGLAVNTGELFF TGTGCCAGCAGACTTGGACTAGCGGTTAACACCGGGGAGCTGTTTTTT
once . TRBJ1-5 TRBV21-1 CASSKALLVYSNQPQHF TGTGCCAGCAGCAAAGCGCTTTTAGTTTATAGCAATCAGCCCCAGCATTTT
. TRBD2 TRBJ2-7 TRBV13 CASSLSAGGPHEQYF TGTGCCAGCAGCCTATCAGCGGGAGGGCCGCACGAGCAGTACTTC
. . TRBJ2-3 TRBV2 CASRAGSMSTDTQYF TGTGCCAGCAGAGCCGGGTCCATGTCCACAGATACGCAGTATTTT
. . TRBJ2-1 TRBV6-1 CASSEGGGPHNEQFF TGTGCCAGCAGTGAAGGGGGTGGACCCCACAATGAGCAGTTCTTC
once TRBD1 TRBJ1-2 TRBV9 CASSKADRGLGYTF TGTGCCAGCAGCAAAGCGGACAGGGGGCTTGGCTACACCTTC
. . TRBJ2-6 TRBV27 CASSLTPTGANVLTF TGTGCCAGCAGTTTAACCCCCACCGGGGCCAACGTCCTGACTTTC
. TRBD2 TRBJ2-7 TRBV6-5 CASSLRLAGDYEQYF TGTGCCAGCAGTTTGCGATTAGCGGGAGACTACGAGCAGTACTTC
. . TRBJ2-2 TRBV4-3 CASSPGTYTGELFF TGCGCCAGCAGCCCTGGGACCTACACCGGGGAGCTGTTTTTT
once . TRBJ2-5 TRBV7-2 CASSSGKEGIGSQYF TGTGCCAGCAGCTCCGGGAAGGAGGGGATTGGCTCCCAGTACTTC
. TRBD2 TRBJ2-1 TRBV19 CASSIGGVPYNEQFF TGTGCCAGTAGTATTGGGGGGGTACCCTACAATGAGCAGTTCTTC
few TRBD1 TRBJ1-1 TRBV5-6 CASSYRGEAFF TGTGCCAGCAGCTACAGGGGAGAAGCTTTCTTT
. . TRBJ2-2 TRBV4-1 CASSQDDVEAVFGELFF TGCGCCAGCAGCCAAGATGACGTGGAAGCGGTCTTCGGGGAGCTGTTTTTT
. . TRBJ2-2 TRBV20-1 CSAITTGELFF TGCAGTGCTATTACCACCGGGGAGCTGTTTTTT
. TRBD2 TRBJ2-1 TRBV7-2 CASSLYRLAGGSYNEQFF TGTGCCAGCAGCTTATATAGGCTAGCGGGAGGCTCCTACAATGAGCAGTTCTTC
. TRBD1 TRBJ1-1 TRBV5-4 CASSSGGVTEAFF TGTGCCAGCAGCTCAGGGGGCGTCACTGAAGCTTTCTTT